The clone carrying this TCR beta chain was detected only a few times. These data originate in a study of blood T cell repertoires in COVID-19. V was pared by 0 bases and J by 2 bases, with 10 bases between. There are 15 residues in the CDR3. CDR1 and CDR2 (germline): SGHVS, FQNEAQ. TCRdb's copy holds only in-frame clones and misses some; the assay was immunoSEQ multiplex PCR. The sample contains 200,000 or so clones, less than 90% of which appear only once. Material: peripheral blood. This sequence joins TRBV7-8 and TRBJ1-1; D ambiguous. The TCR was taken from a man aged 35 to 55 with active or convalescent COVID-19. The DNA for the CDR3 is TGTGCCAGCAGCTTAGCGCTGGGGAGAAACACTGAAGCTTTCTTT. As protein: CASSLALGRNTEAFF.